Each of the 26 T cell receptor beta chains below was sequenced from the same sample in a study of cytomegalovirus exposure and HLA in healthy donors. Using immunoSEQ multiplex PCR, the repertoire was profiled, and TCRdb retains in-frame clones only, with some absent. The data show approximately 170,000 clones, less than 90% seen once. Sample: PBMCs. Every receptor here comes from a young man in good health and CMV-seropositive.

The table lists this clone with a count of one. The CDR3 bases are TGTGCCAGTACCAGGGGCCTCCTCAATCAGCCCCAGCATTTT. Amino acids: CASTRGLLNQPQHF. This chain connects TRBV19 to TRBJ1-5, with D tentatively TRBD1 (6 bases). CDR1 and CDR2 from the germline V gene are LNHDA and SQIVND (reference sequence). The CDR3 totals 14 residues. V lost 7 bases to trimming and J lost 3 bases, with 13 bases between them. Using reference TRBV19 and TRBJ1-5 for the parts outside the CDR3, the full variable domain is DGGITQSPKYLFRKEGQNVTLSCEQNLNHDAMYWYRQDPGQGLRLIYYSQIVNDFQKGDIAEGYSVSREKKESFPLTVTSAQKNPTAFYLCASTRGLLNQPQHFGDGTRLSIL.

The genes are TRBV10-3 and TRBJ1-1; D unclear. Trimming cost V 3 bases and J 8 bases, with 13 bases left between them. This CDR3 has 13 residues. Germline values: CDR1 ENHRY, CDR2 SYGVKD. In DNA, the CDR3 is TGTGCCATCAGTGATCCCAGCGGCACCGAAGCTTTCTTT. It is translated as CAISDPSGTEAFF.

The V and J genes are TRBV7-3 and TRBJ1-1; 7 nucleotides align to TRBD1. The CDR3 consists of 15 residues. In germline, CDR1 is SGHTA, CDR2 FQGTGA. Trimming took 0 bases from V and 2 from J; bases not matched to a gene: 3. CDR3 protein: CASSLTGQANTEAFF. The CDR3 nucleotides read TGTGCCAGCAGCTTAACAGGACAGGCAAACACTGAAGCTTTCTTT.

The CDR3 nucleotides are TGTGCCAGCAGCACAGCGAGATTTCGGGGGGCAGGCCCCTACGAGCAGTACTTC. This sequence encodes CASSTARFRGAGPYEQYF. The rearrangement links TRBV7-8 to TRBJ2-7; the D gene is possibly TRBD2 (7 bases). CDR3 size: 18 residues. V was trimmed by 5 bases and J by 2 bases, leaving 25 bases between them. Germline lookup yields CDR1 SGHVS and CDR2 FQNEAQ.

The J gene is TRBJ1-4, the V gene TRBV28; 9 bases match TRBD1. The germline gives CDR1 MDHEN, CDR2 SYDVKM. This CDR3 has 15 amino acids. Unmatched junction bases numbered 5, after V lost 4 bases and J lost 5 bases. The CDR3 nucleotides read TGTGCCAGCAGTTCCATACAGGGGGCGAATGAAAAACTGTTTTTT. Translation: CASSSIQGANEKLFF.

This chain joins TRBV6-1 and TRBJ2-7; 8 bases line up with TRBD2. The CDR3 runs 16 residues. The V gene's germline CDR1 is MNHNS and CDR2 SASEGT. The V segment lost 4 bases and the J segment 0 bases; nucleotides outside the gene matches: 8. The chain's CDR3 is CASSVVPSGSSYEQYF. For the CDR3, the DNA is TGTGCCAGCAGTGTGGTCCCCAGCGGGAGCTCCTACGAGCAGTACTTC.

This chain links TRBV28 with TRBJ1-2; 7 bases line up with TRBD1. CDR1 is MDHEN, CDR2 SYDVKM, per germline. J gave up 2 bases and V 8 bases, and 5 bases lay outside the gene matches. This CDR3 region has 13 residues. DNA for the CDR3: TGTGCCAGCGGACAGGCAGTAAACTATGGCTACACCTTC. Its protein product is CASGQAVNYGYTF.

The rearrangement joins TRBV5-8 to TRBJ2-2; 7 bases are a match to TRBD1. Germline V gene lookup returns CDR1 SGHTS and CDR2 YDEGEE. Trimming cost V 4 bases and J 8 bases; bases outside gene matches: 8. The CDR3 length is 14 residues. The chain's CDR3 is CASSAHRGPGELFF. Here the CDR3 DNA reads TGTGCCAGCAGCGCTCACAGGGGTCCGGGGGAGCTGTTTTTT. The variable domain in full, completed from reference TRBV5-8 and TRBJ2-2, reads EAGVTQSPTHLIKTRGQQATLRCSPISGHTSVYWYQQALGLGLQFLLWYDEGEERNRGNFPPRFSGRQFPNYSSELNVNALELEDSALYLCASSAHRGPGELFFGEGSRLTVL.

The chain uses TRBV6-6 and TRBJ1-2; 8 bases map to TRBD1. V was pared by 6 bases and J by 5 bases, with 2 bases of the junction left unmatched. Germline lookup yields CDR1 MNHNY and CDR2 SVGAGI (reference sequence). The CDR3 loop spans 12 amino acids. Written as DNA, the CDR3 is TGTGCCAGCAGAAGGACAGGGTATGGCTACACCTTC. Its protein product is CASRRTGYGYTF.

J is TRBJ2-3 and V is TRBV11-3; 11 bases are shared with TRBD2. This CDR3 region has 16 residues. After removal of 5 bases from V and 0 bases from J, the junction contained 4 bases not matched to a gene. CDR1 is SGHNT and CDR2 is YENEEA in the germline V gene. CDR3 coding DNA: TGTGCCAGCAGCGAGACTAGCGGGGCGAGCACAGATACGCAGTATTTT. Translated: CASSETSGASTDTQYF.

In this sample, this clone turned up once. This chain connects TRBV28 to TRBJ1-4; D is uncertain. Germline CDR1 MDHEN, CDR2 SYDVKM. The CDR3 extends over 16 amino acids. V was shortened by 5 bases and J by 0 bases, with 13 bases between the two germline ends. The CDR3 loop reads CASSGPSGATNEKLFF. For the CDR3, the DNA is TGTGCCAGCAGTGGACCTTCCGGGGCAACTAATGAAAAACTGTTTTTT.

J is TRBJ1-1 and V is TRBV19, with a tentative D call TRBD1 (5 bases). The CDR3 runs 14 residues. V was cut by 7 bases and J by 0 bases, with 12 bases left in between. The V gene's germline CDR1 is LNHDA and CDR2 SQIVND (reference sequence). The CDR3: CASTHRQMNTEAFF. In nucleotides, the CDR3 is TGTGCCAGTACCCACCGACAGATGAACACTGAAGCTTTCTTT.

This chain joins TRBV7-2 and TRBJ1-5; D is ambiguous. The CDR3 is 14 residues long. The germline V gene encodes CDR1 SGHTA and CDR2 FQGNSA. The ends were cut back, 5 bases at V and 1 base at J, with 9 bases in the middle. Written as DNA, the CDR3 is TGTGCCAGCAGCCCGGGTCCGAGCAATCAGCCCCAGCATTTT. Its translation: CASSPGPSNQPQHF.

This chain links TRBV18 with TRBJ2-7; maybe TRBD1 (6 bases). Germline CDR1 is KGHSH and CDR2 is LQKENI. The CDR3 is 15 residues long. V was clipped by 4 bases and J by 3 bases, with 16 bases between them. For the CDR3, the DNA is TGTGCCAGCTCACGGTACACAGGGTCGGACTACGAGCAGTACTTC. Residues: CASSRYTGSDYEQYF.

The genes are TRBV5-4 and TRBJ2-3; 8 bases map to TRBD1. Germline V gene data show CDR1 as SGHNT and CDR2 as YYREEE (reference sequence). This CDR3 has 15 amino acids. V shed 4 bases, J shed 1 base, and the junction held 5 bases outside the gene matches. The CDR3 is CASSGRQGRTDTQYF. DNA for the CDR3: TGTGCCAGCAGCGGAAGACAGGGGCGCACAGATACGCAGTATTTT.

The genes are TRBV6-5 and TRBJ2-3, with TRBD2 identical over 7 bases. The CDR3 has 13 residues. Germline loops: CDR1 MNHEY, CDR2 SVGAGI. The ends lost 5 bases at V and 8 bases at J; junction bases unmatched: 7. The CDR3 loop is CASSGGGPLTQYF. In DNA form, the CDR3 reads TGTGCCAGCAGTGGGGGGGGACCACTTACGCAGTATTTT.

The V gene is TRBV7-2, the J gene TRBJ1-2; possibly TRBD1 for D (6 bases). V was trimmed by 5 bases and J by 4 bases, leaving 20 bases between them. This CDR3 is 16 amino acids long. Looked up from germline, CDR1 is SGHTA and CDR2 is FQGNSA. CDR3 sequence (DNA): TGTGCCAGCAGCCCTAACCAACAGGGAAACAGCTATGGCTACACCTTC. This sequence encodes CASSPNQQGNSYGYTF.

J is TRBJ2-7 and V is TRBV9; a possible D gene is TRBD1 (5 bases). V shed 0 bases and J shed 4 bases, with 11 bases lying between them. The CDR3 is 14 residues long. Germline CDR1 and CDR2: SGDLS and YYNGEE. The CDR3 region has the DNA TGTGCCAGCAGCGTAGGGACATTGCTTTACGAGCAGTACTTC. As protein: CASSVGTLLYEQYF.

CDR3 DNA: TGTGCCAGCAGTTTCGCACAGAGCTATGGCTACACCTTC. This translates into CASSFAQSYGYTF. J is TRBJ1-2 and V is TRBV28, with D unclear. Trimming removed 3 bases at V and 4 bases at J, with 9 bases between. The CDR3 totals 13 residues. The V gene's germline CDR1 is MDHEN and CDR2 SYDVKM.

The chain joins TRBV29-1 to TRBJ1-2, with 7 bases that match TRBD1. The V segment lost 0 bases and the J segment 5 bases; nucleotides outside the gene matches: 6. This CDR3 is built from 14 residues. CDR1 is SQVTM, CDR2 ANQGSEA, per germline. CDR3 nucleotides: TGCAGCGTTGAAGAGGACCAACAGGGGTATGGCTACACCTTC. It specifies CSVEEDQQGYGYTF.

The chain carries TRBV2 and TRBJ1-5; D is uncertain. The CDR3 length is 13 residues. Germline lookup yields CDR1 SNHLY and CDR2 FYNNEI. Trimming cost V 2 bases and J 9 bases, with 11 bases left between them. The CDR3 DNA sequence: TGTGCCAGCAGTGAAAGGGAGGGAGGGCCCCAGCATTTT. Its translation is CASSEREGGPQHF.

Only a few counts were recorded for this clone. J is TRBJ2-1 and V is TRBV6-1; a weak D match, TRBD1 (5 bases). This CDR3 is built from 16 residues. The V end was cut by 1 base, the J end by 6 bases, with 16 bases between. Germline CDR1 reads MNHNS; CDR2 reads SASEGT. CDR3 coding DNA: TGTGCCAGCAGTGAAGTCTTCTTGGGGCCAGGCAATGAGCAGTTCTTC. Translating gives CASSEVFLGPGNEQFF.

This clone was detected only a few times. V is TRBV13 and J is TRBJ1-2; D unclear. The CDR3 extends over 13 amino acids. From germline, CDR1 is PRHDT and CDR2 FYEKMQ (reference sequence). V dropped 7 bases and J dropped 10 bases, with 19 bases sitting between them. This CDR3 reads CASTSPTGRVYTF. CDR3 nucleotide sequence: TGTGCCAGCACCTCTCCGACTGGGCGGGTCTACACCTTC.

This chain links TRBV27 with TRBJ2-5; D remains unclear. The germline CDR1 and CDR2 sequences are MNHEY and SMNVEV (reference sequence). Trimming stripped 6 bases from V and 5 bases from J, with 19 bases between. The CDR3 totals 15 residues. CDR3 loop: CASSFHSGRGETQYF. DNA of the CDR3: TGTGCCAGCAGCTTTCACTCTGGGCGTGGGGAGACCCAGTACTTC.

CDR3 sequence reads: CASTPSGGMNEQYF. The DNA of the CDR3 is TGTGCCAGCACCCCTTCGGGGGGGATGAACGAGCAGTACTTC. The gene calls are TRBV2 and TRBJ2-7; 8 bases fit TRBD2. The CDR3 covers 14 residues. V dropped 7 bases and J dropped 5; count of bases not matched to a gene: 10. The V gene's germline CDR1 is SNHLY and CDR2 FYNNEI.

The genes are TRBV28 and TRBJ2-3, with TRBD2 matching over 8 bases. The germline V gene encodes CDR1 MDHEN and CDR2 SYDVKM. CDR3 length: 19 residues. V lost 1 base and J lost 4; bases outside the gene matches: 16. CDR3 nucleotide sequence: TGTGCCAGCAGTTTATTAACCGGGACTAGGTTGATGGAAGCAGATACGCAGTATTTT. This sequence encodes CASSLLTGTRLMEADTQYF. The whole variable domain, filled in from reference TRBV28 and TRBJ2-3, reads DVKVTQSSRYLVKRTGEKVFLECVQDMDHENMFWYRQDPGLGLRLIYFSYDVKMKEKGDIPEGYSVSREKKERFSLILESASTNQTSMYLCASSLLTGTRLMEADTQYFGPGTRLTVL.